What follows are 31 T cell receptor beta chains derived from one specimen sequenced in a study of T-cell reconstitution after alpha-beta-depleted transplantation in children. As it was prepared, the TCRbeta library received unique molecular identifiers. TCRdb independently ran MiXCR on the PCR reads; one entry per CDR3 protein. This table has approximately 490,000 distinct CDR3 sequences, about 10% appearing once. This material consisted of PBMCs, taken before TCRalphabeta/CD19-depleted stem cell transplant. The source is a child aged 2-15 years with inherited bone marrow failure, due to receive a stem cell transplant.

This clonotype has a count of ten or more. The chain has TRBV29-1 and TRBJ2-1; D is ambiguous. CDR1 is SQVTM, CDR2 ANQGSEA, per germline. Trimming shortened V by 6 bases and J by 0 bases, and 12 bases separated the two germline ends. CDR3 size: 14 residues. CDR3 coding DNA: TGCAGCGTGACCGTCATTAGCTCCTACAATGAGCAGTTCTTC. Translating gives CSVTVISSYNEQFF.

Note on this clonotype: A read error is possible here, since a much larger clone lies one base away. This chain uses TRBV4-3 with TRBJ2-1; D gene uncertain. This CDR3 is 15 amino acids long. V lost 2 bases and J 6 bases, leaving 14 bases between the germline ends. Germline lookup yields CDR1 LGHNA and CDR2 YSLEER. The CDR3 spells CASSQTLGPCNEQFF. In DNA form, the CDR3 reads TGCGCCAGCAGCCAAACCCTAGGGCCATGCAATGAGCAGTTCTTC.

This clonotype was seen only a few times. The rearrangement joins TRBV18 to TRBJ2-5; TRBD1 matches at 10 bases. The CDR3 is 15 amino acids. The V gene's germline CDR1 is KGHSH and CDR2 LQKENI. V was clipped by 0 bases and J by 4 bases; unmatched bases: 2. Written as DNA, the CDR3 is TGTGCCAGCTCACCACCGGGGGACAGGGGAGAGACCCAGTACTTC. Residues: CASSPPGDRGETQYF.

The table lists this clonotype with many counts. The chain employs TRBV15 and TRBJ1-2, with D maybe TRBD1 (6 bases). Germline V gene data show CDR1 as LNHNV and CDR2 as YYDKDF (reference sequence). V was clipped by 0 bases and J by 4 bases, with 12 bases between them. CDR3 size: 15 residues. Written as DNA, the CDR3 is TGTGCCACCAGCAGAGATCAAGGGGGAATCTATGGCTACACCTTC. Protein: CATSRDQGGIYGYTF.

This clonotype was found many times. The rearrangement joins TRBV2 to TRBJ1-1; 7 bases match TRBD1. This CDR3 is 15 amino acids long. Trimming took 5 bases from V and 0 from J; bases not matched to a gene: 6. Germline CDR1 and CDR2: SNHLY and FYNNEI. CDR3 bases: TGTGCCAGCAGTCGAACCGACAGGGTGAACACTGAAGCTTTCTTT. Amino acids: CASSRTDRVNTEAFF.

This clonotype was counted a few times. J is TRBJ1-2 and V is TRBV15; 11 nucleotides agree with TRBD1. Germline V CDR1 and CDR2: LNHNV, YYDKDF (reference sequence). The CDR3 consists of 14 residues. J was trimmed by 7 bases and V by 5 bases; bases with no gene match: 6. The CDR3 region is CATSGPDRGLGYTF. The DNA of the CDR3 is TGTGCCACCAGCGGCCCGGACAGGGGGCTTGGCTACACCTTC.

This clonotype appeared many times. The gene calls are TRBV5-1 and TRBJ2-5; D unresolved. CDR1 is SGHRS and CDR2 is YFSETQ in the germline V gene. This CDR3 has 14 amino acids. The V and J ends lost 0 bases and 9 bases respectively, with 15 bases between them. The CDR3 DNA sequence: TGCGCCAGCAGCTTGGCTACGGCCCGTGAGGCCCAGTACTTC. Translated: CASSLATAREAQYF.

This clonotype was counted ten times or more. The chain uses TRBV12-3 or TRBV12-4 and TRBJ1-5; the D is unclear. Trimming took 6 bases from V and 0 from J, leaving 15 bases between them. This CDR3 contains 16 residues. CDR3 region: CASSPRTDFSNQPQHF. The CDR3 nucleotides read TGTGCCAGCAGCCCCAGGACGGACTTTAGCAATCAGCCCCAGCATTTT.

Ten or more counts support this clonotype. The chain has TRBV5-4 and TRBJ2-2; D is unresolved. With 4 bases removed from V and 0 bases from J, the gap between germline ends came to 10 bases. The length of the CDR3 is 15 residues. Germline V gene data show CDR1 as SGHNT and CDR2 as YYREEE (reference sequence). CDR3 in DNA: TGTGCCAGCAGCCCCAGGACCTCGAACACCGGGGAGCTGTTTTTT. It translates to CASSPRTSNTGELFF.

This clonotype was detected ten times or more. The chain combines TRBV7-2 with TRBJ2-7; D might be TRBD1 (6 bases). Germline CDR1 reads SGHTA; CDR2 reads FQGNSA. The CDR3 runs 15 residues. V was trimmed by 1 base and J by 1 base, leaving 11 bases between them. CDR3 amino acids: CASSLEGVVSYEQYF. The CDR3 DNA is TGTGCCAGCAGCTTAGAGGGGGTCGTTTCCTACGAGCAGTACTTC.

Many counts were recorded for this clonotype. The rearrangement links TRBV27 to TRBJ2-3, with D possibly TRBD1 on 5 matching bases. Trimming shortened V by 6 bases and J by 4 bases, and 20 bases separated the two germline ends. CDR1 is MNHEY and CDR2 is SMNVEV in the germline V gene (reference sequence). This CDR3 has 16 amino acids. CDR3 sequence reads: CASSDHGHSGPDTQYF. DNA of the CDR3: TGTGCCAGCAGCGACCATGGACATTCCGGCCCAGATACGCAGTATTTT.

This clonotype was recorded at least ten times. This chain uses TRBV5-1 with TRBJ2-7; TRBD2 aligns across 11 bases. V dropped 4 bases and J dropped 2; count of bases not matched to a gene: 8. CDR1 and CDR2 (germline): SGHRS, YFSETQ. The length of the CDR3 is 16 residues. The CDR3 DNA sequence: TGCGCCAGCAGCACTAAACTAGCGGGAGCTACCTACGAGCAGTACTTC. Residues: CASSTKLAGATYEQYF.

Details on this clonotype: This could be a read error, since a much larger clone is one nucleotide away. Lacking the conserved final phenylalanine or tryptophan, this CDR3 likely reflects a read error. The chain links TRBV7-9 to TRBJ2-1, with a weak D call TRBD1 (5 bases). The V gene's germline CDR1 is SEHNR and CDR2 FQNEAQ (reference sequence). The CDR3 loop spans 14 amino acids. Trimming left V 3 bases short and J 9 bases short, with 15 bases between. For the CDR3, the DNA is TGTGCCAGCAGCTTTTACTACGACAGCCTTGAGCAGTTCGTC. Its translation: CASSFYYDSLEQFV.

This clonotype was observed many times. The chain combines TRBV6-5 with TRBJ1-1, with no clear D. V shed 2 bases and J shed 8 bases, with 9 bases lying between them. This CDR3 is built from 12 residues. In germline, CDR1 is MNHEY, CDR2 SVGAGI. The CDR3 nucleotides read TGTGCCAGCAGTTACGATTTCAGAGAAGCTTTCTTT. Translation: CASSYDFREAFF.

This chain uses TRBV20-1 with TRBJ1-2; 9 nucleotides line up with TRBD1. Germline lookup yields CDR1 DFQATT and CDR2 SNEGSKA (reference sequence). The CDR3 length is 15 residues. The CDR3 reads CCASPPGQGWYGYTF. The CDR3 DNA follows: TGCTGCGCTAGCCCTCCGGGACAGGGTTGGTATGGCTACACCTTC.

This clonotype was picked up many times. CDR3: CSAPGAGEGEQYF. CDR3 nucleotide sequence: TGCAGCGCACCGGGAGCGGGAGAAGGAGAGCAGTACTTC. The J gene is TRBJ2-7, the V gene TRBV29-1, with 8 nucleotides matching TRBD2. Germline-derived CDR1 and CDR2 are SQVTM and ANQGSEA. This CDR3 spans 13 amino acids. Losses at the gene ends were 7 bases for V and 7 bases for J; bases not matched to a gene: 12.

This clonotype was observed a handful of times. The V and J genes are TRBV5-1 and TRBJ2-2; unclear D gene. The CDR3 is 14 amino acids. V was clipped by 2 bases and J by 5 bases, with 10 bases between them. Germline lookup yields CDR1 SGHRS and CDR2 YFSETQ. CDR3 nucleotides: TGCGCCAGCAGCTTCACGTTGAGTACCGGGGAGCTGTTTTTT. Its translation: CASSFTLSTGELFF.

This rearrangement joins TRBV5-1 to TRBJ2-3, with TRBD2 matching over 8 bases. V trimming: 3 bases; J trimming: 0 bases; junction bases outside the gene matches: 9. This CDR3 is built from 17 residues. Per the germline V gene, CDR1 is SGHRS and CDR2 is YFSETQ. In DNA, the CDR3 is TGCGCCAGCAGCTCCCGATTAGCGGGACTTAGCACAGATACGCAGTATTTT. Encoded protein: CASSSRLAGLSTDTQYF.

This clonotype came up many times. This sequence joins TRBV27 and TRBJ2-2; no clear D gene. The CDR3 covers 13 residues. CDR1 is MNHEY, CDR2 SMNVEV, per germline (reference sequence). The V gene lost 5 bases and the J gene lost 0 bases, with 4 bases spanning the gap. CDR3 loop: CASSGPNTGELFF. The DNA of the CDR3 is TGTGCCAGCAGTGGCCCGAACACCGGGGAGCTGTTTTTT.

The table lists this clonotype with a few counts. The gene calls are TRBV27 and TRBJ2-3; D call uncertain. The germline CDR1 and CDR2 sequences are MNHEY and SMNVEV (reference sequence). The CDR3 runs 14 residues. Trimming pared 3 bases from V and 6 bases from J, leaving 13 bases between. As DNA, the CDR3 is TGTGCCAGCAGTTTGGCCGAAAGATGGGATACGCAGTATTTT. Translation gives CASSLAERWDTQYF.

This clonotype was counted at least ten times. V gene TRBV7-2 combines with J gene TRBJ2-1, with TRBD2 identical over 16 bases. The CDR3 is made up of 19 amino acids. Germline CDR1 is SGHTA and CDR2 is FQGNSA. V was pared by 4 bases and J by 4 bases, with 10 bases of the junction left unmatched. The CDR3 DNA follows: TGTGCCAGCAGCTCGGGACTAGCGGGAGGGCCAACGGAGTACAATGAGCAGTTCTTC. Translation: CASSSGLAGGPTEYNEQFF.

This clonotype was seen repeatedly, ten times or more. V usage is TRBV28 and J usage is TRBJ1-2, with D possibly TRBD1 on 5 matching bases. CDR1 and CDR2 (germline): MDHEN, SYDVKM. This CDR3 is built from 15 residues. The V end was cut by 2 bases, the J end by 4 bases, with 14 bases between. The CDR3 nucleotides read TGTGCCAGCAGTTTAGGCAGGGCCGGATCCTATGGCTACACCTTC. Amino acids: CASSLGRAGSYGYTF.

At least ten counts were recorded for this clonotype. Written as DNA, the CDR3 is TGTGCCAGCAGTTTATCGGCGGGAGGGCCCTATGAGCAGTTCTTC. Translating gives CASSLSAGGPYEQFF. V is TRBV27 and J is TRBJ2-1; 9 positions match TRBD2. CDR1 and CDR2 (germline): MNHEY, SMNVEV (reference sequence). CDR3 length: 15 amino acids. With 0 bases clipped from V and 8 bases from J, the junction kept 5 bases outside the gene matches.

This clonotype was picked up one time. The rearrangement joins TRBV10-3 to TRBJ1-5; a weak D match, TRBD1 (5 bases). The CDR3 sequence is 13 residues long. The V end was cut by 5 bases, the J end by 4 bases, with 9 bases between. The germline V gene encodes CDR1 ENHRY and CDR2 SYGVKD. CDR3 DNA: TGTGCCATCAGTTCAGGGTCGAATCAGCCCCAGCATTTT. It codes for CAISSGSNQPQHF.

This clonotype was seen a handful of times. A clone one base away is much larger, so this may be a read error. The chain combines TRBV20-1 with TRBJ2-6; D possibly corresponds to TRBD1 (6 bases). The CDR3 has 17 residues. Germline lookup yields CDR1 DFQATT and CDR2 SNEGSKA (reference sequence). CDR3: CCARDLIQGSGANVLTF. The DNA of the CDR3 is TGCTGTGCTAGAGACCTCATACAGGGCTCTGGGGCCAACGTCCTGACTTTC.

This clonotype was counted many times. V is TRBV12-3 or TRBV12-4 and J is TRBJ2-7, with 8 bases fitting TRBD2. CDR3 length: 15 amino acids. V lost 5 bases to trimming and J lost 6 bases; unmatched junction nucleotides: 12. CDR3 protein: CASSPTGLVLGEQYF. Here the CDR3 DNA reads TGTGCCAGCAGTCCTACGGGACTAGTACTCGGCGAGCAGTACTTC.

In its sample, this clonotype was seen many times. The gene calls are TRBV4-3 and TRBJ2-7; 9 nucleotides match TRBD2. Germline loops: CDR1 LGHNA, CDR2 YSLEER. V lost 8 bases, J lost 0 bases, and 11 bases stayed unmatched. CDR3 length equals 16 residues. As DNA, the CDR3 is TGCGCCAGCTCCCCCCTCTTTAGCGGGAGCTCCTACGAGCAGTACTTC. This codes for CASSPLFSGSSYEQYF.

This clonotype was found many times. The chain links TRBV5-1 to TRBJ2-4, with a tentative D call TRBD2 (6 bases). With 8 bases removed from V and 9 bases from J, the gap between germline ends came to 24 bases. The V gene's germline CDR1 is SGHRS and CDR2 YFSETQ. The CDR3 runs to 15 residues. In nucleotides, the CDR3 is TGCGCCAGTCGAAGATCGGGGGAGGTTCAAGGCATTCAGTACTTC. It codes for CASRRSGEVQGIQYF.

This clonotype was seen ten or more times. The rearrangement joins TRBV7-9 to TRBJ2-7; 7 nucleotides align to TRBD1. The CDR3 spans 15 residues. With 1 base clipped from V and 2 bases from J, the junction kept 5 bases outside the gene matches. Germline CDR1 and CDR2: SEHNR and FQNEAQ (reference sequence). The chain's CDR3 is CASSLEWDRPYEQYF. In DNA form, the CDR3 reads TGTGCCAGCAGCTTAGAATGGGACAGACCCTACGAGCAGTACTTC.

This clonotype has just a few counts. The gene calls are TRBV7-2 and TRBJ2-3; D is possibly TRBD1 (5 bases). This CDR3 contains 14 residues. V shed 0 bases and J shed 5 bases, with 9 bases lying between them. Germline V CDR1 and CDR2: SGHTA, FQGNSA. The CDR3: CASSLAQGQDTQYF. CDR3 in DNA: TGTGCCAGCAGCTTAGCGCAGGGCCAAGATACGCAGTATTTT.

With regard to this clonotype: One base away lies a much larger clone, so this may be a sequencing read error. V gene TRBV6-2 or TRBV6-3 combines with J gene TRBJ2-5; unclear D gene. The CDR3 has 11 residues. Per germline, CDR1 MNHEY and CDR2 SVGEGT. V lost 5 bases and J 6 bases, leaving 7 bases between the germline ends. CDR3 bases: TGTGCCAGCAGTCAGGCACAGACCCAGTACTTC. It translates to CASSQAQTQYF.